These 14 T cell receptor beta chains came from one sample sequenced in a study of OX40 agonist ivuxolimab in advanced cancers. Sequenced by immunoSEQ multiplex PCR; TCRdb stores in-frame clones only, minus some. Here the sample spans around 60,000 clones, approximately 79% being singletons. The sequenced sample was CD4+ or CD8+ T cells sorted from blood, obtained in a trial of the OX40 agonist ivuxolimab. The origin of the receptors is an adult with an advanced solid tumor such as melanoma, head and neck, liver or kidney cancer.

The chain joins TRBV10-3 to TRBJ2-6, with TRBD2 identical over 11 bases. The ends lost 2 bases at V and 0 bases at J; junction bases unmatched: 6. This CDR3 spans 19 amino acids. The germline CDR1 and CDR2 sequences are ENHRY and SYGVKD. The CDR3 protein is CAISETGLAANSGANVLTF. The CDR3 DNA sequence: TGTGCCATCAGTGAGACGGGACTAGCGGCGAACTCTGGGGCCAACGTCCTGACTTTC.

The chain joins TRBV28 to TRBJ2-2; D gene unclear. Trimming took off 3 bases at V and 6 bases at J, with 5 bases between the two ends. Germline V CDR1 and CDR2: MDHEN, SYDVKM. CDR3 length: 12 residues. CDR3 nucleotides: TGTGCCAGCAGTTTTACGTCCGGGGAGCTGTTTTTT. Protein sequence: CASSFTSGELFF.

The chain combines TRBV19 with TRBJ1-1, with 7 bases identical to TRBD1. The V and J ends lost 4 bases and 5 bases, in that order; junction bases with no gene match: 7. This CDR3 comprises 14 residues. Per germline, CDR1 LNHDA and CDR2 SQIVND (reference sequence). In DNA, the CDR3 is TGTGCCAGTAGTACACGACAGGGTCGGACTGAAGCTTTCTTT. This translates into CASSTRQGRTEAFF.

This chain connects TRBV6-1 to TRBJ2-5; TRBD2 agrees at 7 bases. Unmatched junction bases numbered 3, after V lost 2 bases and J lost 3 bases. The CDR3 extends over 14 amino acids. Germline V lookup: CDR1 MNHNS, CDR2 SASEGT. The CDR3 DNA reads as TGTGCCAGCAGTGAAATGGCGGGAGAAGAGACCCAGTACTTC. This gives the protein CASSEMAGEETQYF.

This sequence joins TRBV7-8 and TRBJ2-5; D is undetermined. This CDR3 comprises 15 residues. Deletions cut 4 bases from V and 1 base from J, with 13 bases between. Per germline, CDR1 SGHVS and CDR2 FQNEAQ. The CDR3 sequence: CASSSGPSRQETQYF. CDR3 bases: TGTGCCAGCAGCTCCGGACCATCACGCCAAGAGACCCAGTACTTC.

This rearrangement joins TRBV6-1 to TRBJ2-5, with D possibly being TRBD2 (7 bases). This CDR3 comprises 13 residues. Germline lookup yields CDR1 MNHNS and CDR2 SASEGT. Trimming cost V 11 bases and J 3 bases, with 16 bases left between them. CDR3 coding DNA: TGTGCCTCAGGGGCTAGCGGAGAAGAGACCCAGTACTTC. As protein: CASGASGEETQYF.

The CDR3 protein is CASSSGQGGSYEQYF. CDR3 sequence (DNA): TGCGCCAGCAGCTCAGGACAGGGGGGCTCCTACGAGCAGTACTTC. The V call is TRBV5-1, the J call TRBJ2-7; 10 nucleotides align to TRBD1. The CDR3 runs 15 residues. The V segment lost 3 bases and the J segment 0 bases; nucleotides outside the gene matches: 3. Germline loops: CDR1 SGHRS, CDR2 YFSETQ. Full variable domain (rest looked up from reference TRBV5-1 and TRBJ2-7): KAGVTQTPRYLIKTRGQQVTLSCSPISGHRSVSWYQQTPGQGLQFLFEYFSETQRNKGNFPGRFSGRQFSNSRSEMNVSTLELGDSALYLCASSSGQGGSYEQYFGPGTRLTVT.

V usage is TRBV7-9 and J usage is TRBJ2-6, with D possibly called TRBD1 or TRBD2 (6 bases each). Germline lookup yields CDR1 SEHNR and CDR2 FQNEAQ (reference sequence). Deletions cut 8 bases from V and 2 bases from J, with 10 bases between. This CDR3 is 14 amino acids long. In DNA, the CDR3 is TGTGCCAGCGGGAGGACAGCTGGGGCCAACGTCCTGACTTTC. This codes for CASGRTAGANVLTF.

The rearrangement uses TRBV7-8 and TRBJ2-7; D unclear. V was clipped by 0 bases and J by 2 bases, with 5 bases between them. The CDR3 extends over 13 amino acids. Germline loops: CDR1 SGHVS, CDR2 FQNEAQ. In DNA, the CDR3 is TGTGCCAGCAGCTTAGCGGGGACCTACGAGCAGTACTTC. This encodes CASSLAGTYEQYF.

CDR3 in DNA: TGTGCCTGGAGCCGGCAGGGCGACGAGCAGTACTTC. It specifies CAWSRQGDEQYF. The chain has TRBV30 and TRBJ2-7; D is perhaps TRBD1 (5 bases). Deletions cut 3 bases from V and 5 bases from J, with 11 bases between. The germline V gene has CDR1 GTSNPN and CDR2 SVGIG (reference sequence). CDR3 size: 12 residues. Variable domain in full (rest from reference TRBV30 and TRBJ2-7): SQTIHQWPATLVQPVGSPLSLECTVEGTSNPNLYWYRQAAGRGLQLLFYSVGIGQISSEVPQNLSASRPQDRQFILSSKKLLLSDSGFYLCAWSRQGDEQYFGPGTRLTVT.

The V gene is TRBV6-5, the J gene TRBJ2-7; 9 nucleotides line up with TRBD1. From germline, CDR1 is MNHEY and CDR2 SVGAGI. J lost 6 bases, V lost 2 bases, and 2 bases had no gene match. CDR3 length equals 13 residues. CDR3: CASSYGGQGEQYF. The CDR3 nucleotides are TGTGCCAGCAGTTACGGGGGACAGGGCGAGCAGTACTTC.

A remark on this clone: The junction shows a germline mismatch at one end, possibly a read error. The rearrangement joins TRBV5-4 to TRBJ1-2; D is ambiguous. The CDR3 is 15 amino acids. CDR1 and CDR2 from the germline V gene are SGHNT and YYREEE (reference sequence). The CDR3: CASTPRAGFNFGYTF. In DNA form, the CDR3 reads TGTGCCAGCACCCCGCGGGCGGGGTTTAACTTTGGCTACACCTTC.

This clone was found once. The chain carries TRBV5-4 and TRBJ1-2; 9 bases agree with TRBD1. This CDR3 spans 14 amino acids. V lost 4 bases and J lost 3; bases outside the gene matches: 4. CDR1 is SGHNT, CDR2 YYREEE, per germline (reference sequence). For the CDR3, the DNA is TGTGCCAGCAGCCGGGGACAGGGTGACTATGGCTACACCTTC. It encodes CASSRGQGDYGYTF.

This chain uses TRBV30 with TRBJ2-7; D is uncertain. Germline CDR1 GTSNPN, CDR2 SVGIG (reference sequence). The length of the CDR3 is 12 residues. V was clipped by 2 bases and J by 2 bases, with 7 bases between them. The CDR3 DNA is TGTGCCTGGAGTACCAGGACCTACGAGCAGTACTTC. Encoded protein: CAWSTRTYEQYF.